This TCR beta chain was captured by sequencing in a study of T cells in Graves' hyperthyroidism and ophthalmopathy. What was amplified from RNA transcripts were TCR beta CDR3 regions. The study used the HTBI primer set for a first-round RT-PCR of the TCR CDR3. TCRdb re-derived calls from the multiplex PCR reads in MiXCR, one entry per CDR3 protein. Among some 700,000 distinct CDR3 sequences listed, about 18% were seen once. On the basis of clinical symptoms, serum thyroxine and TRAb, thyroid ultrasound and orbital computed tomography, diagnoses were made. The PBMCs had their origin in roughly 9.8 ml of fresh peripheral blood. In this sample, this clonotype turned up a few times. Germline-derived CDR1 and CDR2 are DFQATT and SNEGSKA (reference sequence). V was pared by 2 bases and J by 4 bases, with 20 bases between. The CDR3 is 16 residues long.

The sequence came from a man aged 45-65 years with Graves' hyperthyroidism. This chain joins TRBV20-1 and TRBJ1-2; TRBD1 might be the D (5 bases). Sequencing used blood. In nucleotides, the CDR3 is TGCAGTGCTAGAACGCAAACAGGTTCCGGCCGCTATGGCTACACCTTC. It yields the protein CSARTQTGSGRYGYTF.